This T cell receptor beta chain was observed in a study of blood T cells in healthy people across ages. Every donor contributed roughly 11 milliliters of peripheral blood by blood draw. Extracted total RNA amounted to at least 5.5 micrograms for each sample. A J-beta primer mix and a sample-barcoded 5' primer were used in a second PCR of about 7 to 11 cycles. Each CDR3 protein gets one entry after TCRdb re-called the 5' RACE reads with MiXCR. This table holds about 1,800,000 distinct CDR3 sequences, roughly 28% found once. This CDR3 is 15 amino acids long. The germline CDR1 and CDR2 sequences are LNHDA and SQIVND (reference sequence). V lost 4 bases, J lost 9 bases, and 22 bases lay in between.

The sequenced sample consisted of blood. The chain links TRBV19 to TRBJ2-7, with unresolved D. The sequence derives from a woman aged 30 to 39 in good health. CDR3 DNA sequence: TGTGCCAGTAGTACCACGTCCAAGAGGTACGAAGGGCAGTACTTC. This codes for CASSTTSKRYEGQYF.